This T cell receptor beta chain is from a study of shared clonotypes between healthy human individuals. Broader study findings: Sampling included only blood; tissue repertoires likely differ.

The CDR3 has 17 residues. From germline, CDR1 is SGHTA and CDR2 FQGTGA. The junction had 9 bases not matched to a gene; V was cut back by 5 bases and J by 6 bases. Each subset's genomic DNA was split evenly across several immunoSEQ plates. Study processing details: ImmunoSEQ only sent back junction sequences with no quality scores, so filtering was done differently. This table comes from immunoSEQ multiplex PCR, and its TCRdb copy is limited to in-frame clones, with some not included. V, J and clone size are taken as reported in that table, and D and trimming were inferred from the DNA itself. The data hold 550,000 to 750,000 clones, with under 95% observed a single time. Comment on this clone: Its antigen is as yet unknown.

Naive CD8 isolation took CD45RO-negative cells positively selected for CCR7 and excluded terminally differentiated effector memory CD45RA+ cells. This rearrangement joins TRBV7-3 to TRBJ2-2, with 13 nucleotides matching TRBD2. The sequencing sample was made of naive CD8+ T cells sorted from blood. The clonotype was recovered from a man aged 25-45 years in good health. In nucleotides, the CDR3 is TGTGCCAGCAGCCAAGGACTAGCGGGGGCGGTTGCCGGGGAGCTGTTTTTT. Protein sequence: CASSQGLAGAVAGELFF.